This T cell receptor beta chain is from a study of identical twins' blood T cells. This clonotype has more than one count but fewer than ten. Its antigen is not identified. Germline loops: CDR1 LNHDA, CDR2 SQIVND (reference sequence). This CDR3 is 20 amino acids long. V shed 3 bases, J shed 2 bases, and the junction held 17 bases outside the gene matches. Study results and caveats: Even for out-of-frame TCRbeta, twins reportedly shared V gene usage much more than unrelated donors.

Each CDR3 protein gets one entry after TCRdb re-called the 5' RACE reads with MiXCR. In the table there are about 370,000 distinct CDR3 sequences, about 28% of which are singletons. Sequencing used PBMCs. The source is a woman aged 18 to 50 in good health. The chain recombines TRBV19 with TRBJ2-7; 12 bases are shared with TRBD2. The CDR3: CASSIPATPRLAGATYEQYF. The CDR3 DNA follows: TGTGCCAGTAGTATCCCCGCTACCCCTCGACTAGCGGGAGCCACCTACGAGCAGTACTTC.